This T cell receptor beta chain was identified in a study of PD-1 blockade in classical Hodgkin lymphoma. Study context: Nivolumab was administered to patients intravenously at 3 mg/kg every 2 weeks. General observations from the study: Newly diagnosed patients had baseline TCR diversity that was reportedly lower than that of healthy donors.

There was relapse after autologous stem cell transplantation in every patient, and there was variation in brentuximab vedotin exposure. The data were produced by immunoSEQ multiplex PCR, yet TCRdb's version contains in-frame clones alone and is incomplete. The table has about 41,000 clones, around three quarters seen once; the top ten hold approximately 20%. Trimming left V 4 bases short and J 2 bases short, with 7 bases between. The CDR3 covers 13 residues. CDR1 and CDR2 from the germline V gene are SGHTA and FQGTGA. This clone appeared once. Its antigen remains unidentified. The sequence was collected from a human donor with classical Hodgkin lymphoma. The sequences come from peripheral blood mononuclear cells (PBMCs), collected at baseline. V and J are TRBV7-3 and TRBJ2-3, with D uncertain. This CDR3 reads CASSSQNTDTQYF. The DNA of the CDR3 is TGTGCCAGCAGCTCTCAAAACACAGATACGCAGTATTTT.